A selection of T cell receptor beta chains follows, all from one sample in a study of patients and donors after allogeneic stem cell transplantation. TCRdb used MiXCR to reprocess the RT-PCR reads, holding one entry per CDR3 protein. The data show about a million distinct CDR3 sequences, approximately 19% seen once. The sample was blood, either unsorted or a sorted T cell fraction (not recorded which). The receptors shown here come from a human donor who was either an allogeneic HSCT recipient or a stem cell or donor lymphocyte infusion donor (not recorded which). It is not recorded whose cells these are; they may come from a transplant donor. The CDR3 runs from the conserved cysteine through the conserved F or W. The D gene is left open where the match is weak. Rows may omit the clone size; those that give it use once, few, many or a size class.

size	V	D	J	CDR3	DNA
few	TRBV20-1	TRBD2	TRBJ2-7	CSARAGGLAGLSYEQYF	TGCAGTGCTAGAGCCGGCGGACTAGCGGGTCTCTCCTACGAGCAGTACTTC
few	TRBV30	-	TRBJ1-6	CAWSAGLKNSPLHF	TGTGCCTGGAGTGCTGGACTGAAAAATTCACCCCTCCACTTT
many	TRBV3-1	-	TRBJ2-7	CASSQEGRQGSYEQYF	TGTGCCAGCAGCCAAGAAGGTCGGCAGGGGAGTTACGAGCAGTACTTC
few	TRBV29-1	TRBD2	TRBJ2-1	CSVEGTIQVEQFF	TGCAGCGTAGAAGGGACTATTCAAGTAGAGCAGTTCTTC
few	TRBV6-1	-	TRBJ1-5	CASSSGQRGAGQPQHF	TGTGCCAGCAGCTCCGGCCAGCGGGGGGCGGGACAGCCCCAGCATTTT
few	TRBV11-1	-	TRBJ2-2	CATLRLATKSGELFF	TGTGCCACTCTTCGGCTAGCCACCAAATCCGGGGAGCTGTTTTTT
few	TRBV6-1	TRBD1	TRBJ2-6	CASSETGGKLRGANVLTF	TGTGCCAGCAGTGAAACAGGGGGGAAACTTCGGGGGGCCAACGTCCTGACTTTC
-	TRBV10-3	TRBD1	TRBJ2-5	CAIRSGTGIQETQYF	TGTGCCATCAGATCCGGGACAGGGATCCAAGAGACCCAGTACTTC
-	TRBV9	TRBD2	TRBJ2-5	CASSVRGGDSAQYF	TGTGCCAGCAGCGTAAGGGGAGGGGACTCGGCCCAGTACTTC
few	TRBV20-1	TRBD1	TRBJ2-6	CSARATRGSGANVLTF	TGCAGTGCTAGAGCCACCAGGGGGTCTGGGGCCAACGTCCTGACTTTC
-	TRBV28	-	TRBJ2-5	CASRQRTPPQYF	TGTGCCAGCAGACAAAGGACACCCCCCCAGTACTTC
-	TRBV24-1	-	TRBJ2-7	CATSANTYEQYF	TGTGCCACCAGTGCCAACACCTACGAGCAGTACTTC
many	TRBV28	-	TRBJ1-3	CASSTGLYGNTIYF	TGTGCCAGCAGTACCGGTCTTTATGGAAACACCATATATTTT